The next 24 T cell receptor beta chains were all read from a single sample in a study of identical twins. Using its own MiXCR run on the 5' RACE reads, TCRdb lists one record per CDR3 protein. The data show some 1,600,000 distinct CDR3 sequences, about 32% seen once. The sequenced sample was cord blood. Receptor source: a newborn girl in good health.

This clonotype was observed a handful of times. V is TRBV27 and J is TRBJ2-7, with TRBD1 as a possible D gene (6 bases). CDR3 length equals 15 residues. V gave up 1 base and J gave up 0 bases, with 10 bases separating them. Germline V gives CDR1 MNHEY, CDR2 SMNVEV (reference sequence). Here the CDR3 reads CASSLWAGVSYEQYF. The CDR3 DNA reads TGTGCCAGCAGTTTATGGGCAGGGGTCTCCTACGAGCAGTACTTC.

This clonotype has only a few counts. The chain combines TRBV6-1 with TRBJ1-1; D unclear. The CDR3 covers 14 residues. Trimming removed 2 bases from V and 1 base from J, with 8 bases in between. Germline lookup yields CDR1 MNHNS and CDR2 SASEGT. The CDR3 DNA is TGTGCCAGCAGTGAAATACGGTCGAACACTGAAGCTTTCTTT. It encodes CASSEIRSNTEAFF.

This clonotype was seen a single time. V and J are TRBV20-1 and TRBJ2-3; either TRBD1 or TRBD2 may supply D (5 bases each). V shed 3 bases and J shed 2 bases, with 12 bases lying between them. The CDR3 loop spans 14 amino acids. Looked up from germline, CDR1 is DFQATT and CDR2 is SNEGSKA (reference sequence). The CDR3 protein is CSASGTVHTDTQYF. DNA for the CDR3: TGCAGTGCTAGCGGGACCGTTCACACAGATACGCAGTATTTT.

The chain recombines TRBV29-1 with TRBJ1-6, with D possibly TRBD1 on 6 matching bases. The V end lost 5 bases, the J end lost 0 bases, and 8 bases lay between the germline ends. This CDR3 is 14 amino acids long. The germline gives CDR1 SQVTM, CDR2 ANQGSEA. CDR3 in DNA: TGCAGCGTTTTGGACAGCTCCTATAATTCACCCCTCCACTTT. This sequence encodes CSVLDSSYNSPLHF.

V and J are TRBV9 and TRBJ1-1; 8 positions agree with TRBD1. The CDR3 consists of 14 residues. The V gene end was trimmed by 9 bases and the J gene end by 4 bases; junction bases not matched to a gene: 11. The germline CDR1 and CDR2 sequences are SGDLS and YYNGEE. DNA for the CDR3: TGTGCCATCTTAAGAGGCACAGGGGGCACTGAAGCTTTCTTT. This encodes CAILRGTGGTEAFF.

The rearrangement uses TRBV9 and TRBJ2-1; TRBD2 matches 14 bases. Germline lookup yields CDR1 SGDLS and CDR2 YYNGEE. This CDR3 is built from 20 residues. The ends lost 0 bases at V and 0 bases at J; junction bases unmatched: 8. The CDR3 is CASSVAGLAGGRSSYNEQFF. In DNA form, the CDR3 reads TGTGCCAGCAGCGTAGCAGGACTAGCGGGGGGCCGGAGCTCCTACAATGAGCAGTTCTTC.

The sample holds a few counts of this clonotype. The chain recombines TRBV4-1 with TRBJ2-1; D possibly corresponds to TRBD2 (7 bases). Per the germline V gene, CDR1 is MGHRA and CDR2 is YSYEKL. CDR3 length: 17 amino acids. V gave up 1 base and J gave up 3 bases, with 16 bases separating them. The CDR3 spells CASSQAGAGVYYNEQFF. CDR3 DNA sequence: TGCGCCAGCAGCCAAGCGGGGGCGGGAGTATACTACAATGAGCAGTTCTTC.

This clonotype was counted between two and nine times. The rearrangement uses TRBV28 and TRBJ2-3; 9 bases match TRBD2. This CDR3 spans 17 amino acids. Germline lookup yields CDR1 MDHEN and CDR2 SYDVKM. V dropped 5 bases and J dropped 1; count of bases not matched to a gene: 10. The CDR3 loop is CASSLTLAGTGTDTQYF. DNA for the CDR3: TGTGCCAGCAGTCTCACTCTAGCGGGGACTGGCACAGATACGCAGTATTTT.

The J gene is TRBJ2-3, the V gene TRBV12-5, with D perhaps assigned TRBD1 or TRBD2 (5 bases each). Germline lookup yields CDR1 LGHNT and CDR2 FRNRAP. V lost 7 bases and J 4 bases, leaving 18 bases between the germline ends. The CDR3 has 15 residues. CDR3 amino acids: CASADPAGRADTQYF. The CDR3 nucleotides are TGTGCTAGTGCCGACCCGGCAGGGCGGGCAGATACGCAGTATTTT.

There are a few counts of this clonotype. This sequence joins TRBV5-1 and TRBJ2-4; D uncertain. The CDR3 covers 15 residues. The V end was cut by 0 bases, the J end by 3 bases, with 10 bases between. Germline V lookup: CDR1 SGHRS, CDR2 YFSETQ. As DNA, the CDR3 is TGCGCCAGCAGCTTGGTGTACGGAAACAAAAACATTCAGTACTTC. It encodes CASSLVYGNKNIQYF.

The gene calls are TRBV20-1 and TRBJ1-4, with D tentatively TRBD1 (6 bases). Germline V gene data show CDR1 as DFQATT and CDR2 as SNEGSKA (reference sequence). V lost 6 bases and J 8 bases, leaving 19 bases between the germline ends. The CDR3 runs to 14 residues. DNA of the CDR3: TGCAGTGCCACTGCTGCAGGGGTAGGAGAAAAACTGTTTTTT. It codes for CSATAAGVGEKLFF.

With regard to this clonotype: It differs at one base from a far larger clone, so likely a read error. In DNA, the CDR3 is TGTGCCAGCAGTTTAGGGGACACAGGTACGCAGTATTTT. Its translation is CASSLGDTGTQYF. The rearrangement joins TRBV12-3 or TRBV12-4 to TRBJ2-3; the D gene is possibly TRBD1 (6 bases). The CDR3 is 13 amino acids.

Notes on this clonotype: One end of the junction varies from germline; a read error may be responsible. The rearrangement joins TRBV7-9 to TRBJ2-3; 11 bases align to TRBD2. CDR1 and CDR2 from the germline V gene are SEHNR and FQNEAQ (reference sequence). This CDR3 has 15 residues. Written as DNA, the CDR3 is TGCGCCAGCCTATGGACTAGCGGGCCCACAGATACGCAGTATTTT. This codes for CASLWTSGPTDTQYF.

J is TRBJ1-4 and V is TRBV2; 7 nucleotides agree with TRBD1. This CDR3 has 16 amino acids. From germline, CDR1 is SNHLY and CDR2 FYNNEI. V trimming: 5 bases; J trimming: 8 bases; junction bases outside the gene matches: 14. In DNA form, the CDR3 reads TGTGCCAGCAGTCTTGGAGGGGGCGGTGTATGGGAAAAACTGTTTTTT. This gives the protein CASSLGGGGVWEKLFF.

This chain joins TRBV3-1 and TRBJ1-4, with D perhaps TRBD1 (5 bases). The length of the CDR3 is 16 residues. The ends were cut back, 4 bases at V and 4 bases at J, with 16 bases in the middle. Germline V gene sequence: CDR1 LGHDT, CDR2 YNNKEL (reference sequence). CDR3 sequence: CASSRSGRADNEKLFF. The CDR3 region has the DNA TGTGCCAGCAGCCGATCAGGGAGGGCGGATAATGAAAAACTGTTTTTT. Looking up the rest from reference TRBV3-1 and TRBJ1-4 gives the full variable domain: DTAVSQTPKYLVTQMGNDKSIKCEQNLGHDTMYWYKQDSKKFLKIMFSYNNKELIINETVPNRFSPKSPDKAHLNLHINSLELGDSAVYFCASSRSGRADNEKLFFGSGTQLSVL.

This chain uses TRBV20-1 with TRBJ2-7; a possible D gene is TRBD2 (5 bases). This CDR3 has 13 amino acids. Trimming removed 0 bases at V and 12 bases at J, with 18 bases between. Germline CDR1 is DFQATT and CDR2 is SNEGSKA (reference sequence). This chain's CDR3 is CSARDRVLSAGYF. Here the CDR3 DNA reads TGCAGTGCTAGAGATCGGGTTCTTTCCGCGGGGTACTTC.

This clonotype turned up a few times. The V gene is TRBV20-1, the J gene TRBJ1-2; no clear D. V was cut by 3 bases and J by 3 bases, with 11 bases left in between. This CDR3 comprises 13 residues. Germline assignment: CDR1 DFQATT and CDR2 SNEGSKA (reference sequence). The CDR3 bases are TGCAGTGCTAGTCAGCCCCTGGACTATGGCTACACCTTC. It is translated as CSASQPLDYGYTF.

This chain joins TRBV3-1 and TRBJ2-1; D unresolved. The CDR3 length is 13 residues. Germline V CDR1 and CDR2: LGHDT, YNNKEL (reference sequence). Trimming left V 4 bases short and J 10 bases short, with 14 bases between. The CDR3 DNA reads as TGTGCCAGCAGCCCCCCCGGCGGTTTGGAGCAGTTCTTC. This codes for CASSPPGGLEQFF.

This clonotype occurred a few times. The chain uses TRBV20-1 and TRBJ1-2, with D hard to call. Germline V gives CDR1 DFQATT, CDR2 SNEGSKA (reference sequence). The CDR3 spans 12 residues. Trimming left V 0 bases short and J 2 bases short, with 4 bases between. The CDR3 spells CSARERNYGYTF. For the CDR3, the DNA is TGCAGTGCTAGAGAAAGGAACTATGGCTACACCTTC.

As to this clonotype: One junction end does not reproduce the germline sequence, and a read error may be involved. The V gene is TRBV5-1, the J gene TRBJ2-3; D is unclear. The CDR3 loop spans 16 amino acids. Germline lookup yields CDR1 SGHRS and CDR2 YFSETQ. The chain's CDR3 is CASNQTPNPSTYTQYF. For the CDR3, the DNA is TGCGCCAGCAACCAAACCCCCAACCCAAGCACATATACGCAGTATTTT.

The chain couples TRBV12-3 or TRBV12-4 to TRBJ2-1, with TRBD2 as a possible D gene (6 bases). V gave up 9 bases and J gave up 9 bases, with 21 bases separating them. The CDR3 contains 14 residues. CDR3 coding DNA: TGTGCCAGTCCCAGTGGACTACTGGGCGGTGAGCAGTTCTTC. Its translation is CASPSGLLGGEQFF.

This chain joins TRBV20-1 and TRBJ2-7; D tentatively reads TRBD1 or TRBD2 (7 bases each). The ends were cut back, 5 bases at V and 3 bases at J, with 17 bases in the middle. This CDR3 is 14 amino acids long. Germline assignment: CDR1 DFQATT and CDR2 SNEGSKA (reference sequence). CDR3 in DNA: TGCAGTGCTCCTCATACCAGGGGGGGCTACGAGCAGTACTTC. Protein: CSAPHTRGGYEQYF.

Notes on this clonotype: The DNA is left out, because the CDR3 cannot be placed on it with certainty; the CDR3 is given as TCRdb lists it. The CDR3 sequence: CASSITGDHTEAFFGQGNQPQHF. The chain is built from TRBV11-2 and TRBJ1-5; the listed D gene, TRBD1, was not tested against the DNA. Germline lookup yields CDR1 SGHAT and CDR2 FQNNGV. Both ends counted, the CDR3 spans 23 residues.

CDR3 region: CATSDPQFGPSNEKLFF. CDR3 DNA sequence: TGTGCCACCAGTGACCCCCAGTTTGGGCCCTCAAATGAAAAACTGTTTTTT. V and J are TRBV24-1 and TRBJ1-4; unclear D gene. V was pared by 4 bases and J by 5 bases, with 19 bases between. CDR3 length: 17 amino acids. Germline assignment: CDR1 KGHDR and CDR2 SFDVKD.